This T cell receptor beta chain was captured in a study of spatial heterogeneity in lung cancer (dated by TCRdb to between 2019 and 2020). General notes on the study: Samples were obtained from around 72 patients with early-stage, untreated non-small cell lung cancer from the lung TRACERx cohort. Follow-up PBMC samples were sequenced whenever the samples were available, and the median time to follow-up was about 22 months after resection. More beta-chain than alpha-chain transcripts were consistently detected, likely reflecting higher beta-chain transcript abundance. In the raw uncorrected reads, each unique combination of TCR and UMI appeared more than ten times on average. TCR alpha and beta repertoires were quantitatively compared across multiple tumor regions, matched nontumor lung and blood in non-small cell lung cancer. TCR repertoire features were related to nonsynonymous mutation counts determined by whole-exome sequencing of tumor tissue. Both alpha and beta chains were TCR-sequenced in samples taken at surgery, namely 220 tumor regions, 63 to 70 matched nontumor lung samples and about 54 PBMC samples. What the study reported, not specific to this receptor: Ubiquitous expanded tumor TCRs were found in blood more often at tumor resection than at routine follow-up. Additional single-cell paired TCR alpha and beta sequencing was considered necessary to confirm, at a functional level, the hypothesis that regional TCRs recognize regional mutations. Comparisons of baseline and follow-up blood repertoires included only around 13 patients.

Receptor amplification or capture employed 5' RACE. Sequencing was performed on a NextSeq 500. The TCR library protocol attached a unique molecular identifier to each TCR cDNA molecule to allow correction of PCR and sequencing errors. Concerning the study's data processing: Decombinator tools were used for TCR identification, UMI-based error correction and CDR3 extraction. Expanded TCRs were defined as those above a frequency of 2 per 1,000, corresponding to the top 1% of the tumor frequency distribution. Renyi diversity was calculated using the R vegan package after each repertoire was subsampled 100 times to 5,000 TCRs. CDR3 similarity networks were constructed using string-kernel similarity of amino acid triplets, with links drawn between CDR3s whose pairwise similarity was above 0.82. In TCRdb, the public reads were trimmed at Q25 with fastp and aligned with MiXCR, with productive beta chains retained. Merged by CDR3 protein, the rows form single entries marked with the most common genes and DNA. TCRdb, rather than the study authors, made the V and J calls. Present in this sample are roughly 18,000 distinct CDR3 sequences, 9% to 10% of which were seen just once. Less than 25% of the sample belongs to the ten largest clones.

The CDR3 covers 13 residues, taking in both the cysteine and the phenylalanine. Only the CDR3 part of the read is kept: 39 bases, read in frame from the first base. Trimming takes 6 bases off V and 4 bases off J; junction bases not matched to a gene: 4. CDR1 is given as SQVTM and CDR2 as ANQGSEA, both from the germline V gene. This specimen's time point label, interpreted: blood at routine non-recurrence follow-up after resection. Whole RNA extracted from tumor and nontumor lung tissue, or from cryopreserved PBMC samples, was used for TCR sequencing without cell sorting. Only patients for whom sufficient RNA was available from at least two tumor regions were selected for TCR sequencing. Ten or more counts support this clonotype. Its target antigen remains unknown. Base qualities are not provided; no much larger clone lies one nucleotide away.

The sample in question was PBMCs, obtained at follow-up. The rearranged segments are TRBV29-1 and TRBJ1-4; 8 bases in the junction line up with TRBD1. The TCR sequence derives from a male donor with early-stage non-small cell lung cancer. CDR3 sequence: CSVAGQVNEKLFF. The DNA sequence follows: TGCAGCGTGGCGGGACAGGTTAATGAAAAACTGTTTTTT.